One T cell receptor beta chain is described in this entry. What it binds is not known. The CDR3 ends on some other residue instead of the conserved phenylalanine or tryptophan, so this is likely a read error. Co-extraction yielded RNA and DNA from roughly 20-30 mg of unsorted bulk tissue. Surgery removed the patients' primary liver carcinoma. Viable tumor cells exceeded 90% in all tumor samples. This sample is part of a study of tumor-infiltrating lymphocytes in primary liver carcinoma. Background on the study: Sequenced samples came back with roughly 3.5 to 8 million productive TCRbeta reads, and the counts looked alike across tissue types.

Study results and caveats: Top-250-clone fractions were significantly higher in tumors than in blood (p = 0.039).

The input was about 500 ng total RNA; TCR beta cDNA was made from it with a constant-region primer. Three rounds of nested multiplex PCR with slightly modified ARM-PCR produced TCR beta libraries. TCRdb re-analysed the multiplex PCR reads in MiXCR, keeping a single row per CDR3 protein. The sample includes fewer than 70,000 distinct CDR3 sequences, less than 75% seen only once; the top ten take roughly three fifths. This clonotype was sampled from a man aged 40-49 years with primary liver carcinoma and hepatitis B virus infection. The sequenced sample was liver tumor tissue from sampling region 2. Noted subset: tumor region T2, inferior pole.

The CDR3 DNA sequence: TGCGCCACCAGTGACTATGAGGGCGATCAGCCCCAGCATTTA. It yields the protein CATSDYEGDQPQHL. J is TRBJ1-5 and V is TRBV10-3; no firm D call. This CDR3 spans 14 amino acids. CDR1 is ENHRY and CDR2 is SYGVKD in the germline V gene.